The source of this TCR beta chain is a study of cytomegalovirus exposure and HLA in healthy donors. Points on this clone: No antigen is known for it.

General study points: A list of around 150 TCR beta chains associated with cytomegalovirus was given.

The donors, nominally healthy at sampling, likely had unrecorded immune exposures. CDR3 length equals 15 residues. Trimming took off 0 bases at V and 5 bases at J, with 13 bases between the two ends. Germline V gene data show CDR1 as LGHNA and CDR2 as YSLEER. PCR was performed using 60 Vbeta and 13 Jbeta primers. Sequencing used immunoSEQ multiplex PCR; TCRdb keeps in-frame clones, though not all of them. The sample yields tens of thousands of clones, less than 85% seen once. The chain combines TRBV4-3 with TRBJ1-1; D perhaps matches TRBD1 (6 bases). Sequencing input: PBMCs. The TCR originated in a woman aged 60-75 years in good health and CMV-seropositive. CDR3 in amino acids: CASSQESLTGTEAFF. The CDR3 bases are TGCGCCAGCAGCCAAGAGAGTTTAACAGGGACTGAAGCTTTCTTT.